The source of this T cell receptor (beta chain) is a study of OX40 agonist ivuxolimab in advanced cancers. Study overall: Treatment received earlier with anti-PD-1, anti-PD-L1 or anti-CTLA-4 agents was allowed, and around 40% had some. Three patients, one with hepatocellular carcinoma and two with cutaneous melanoma, achieved partial responses.

The investigators sampled blood at baseline, at cycle 4 day 1, and at cycle 7 day 1. V lost 6 bases to trimming and J lost 1 base; unmatched junction nucleotides: 6. This CDR3 is built from 15 residues. CDR1 and CDR2 from the germline V gene are SGHVS and FQNEAQ. Broader study findings: Certain nonresponders likewise exhibited a low normalized T-cell clonal expansion.

Produced via immunoSEQ multiplex PCR; TCRdb's table is partial and in-frame only. The sample lists 70,000 to 80,000 clones, 87% occurring once. Comments on this clone: Its matching antigen is unknown.

Source: CD4+ or CD8+ T cells sorted from blood, taken in a trial of the OX40 agonist ivuxolimab. The V call is TRBV7-8, the J call TRBJ2-1, with TRBD1 matching 7 bases. This clonotype originated in an adult with an advanced solid tumor such as melanoma, head and neck, liver or kidney cancer. The CDR3 nucleotides read TGTGCCAGCAGAATTACAGGGGCGTCCTACAATGAGCAGTTCTTC. Its protein is CASRITGASYNEQFF.